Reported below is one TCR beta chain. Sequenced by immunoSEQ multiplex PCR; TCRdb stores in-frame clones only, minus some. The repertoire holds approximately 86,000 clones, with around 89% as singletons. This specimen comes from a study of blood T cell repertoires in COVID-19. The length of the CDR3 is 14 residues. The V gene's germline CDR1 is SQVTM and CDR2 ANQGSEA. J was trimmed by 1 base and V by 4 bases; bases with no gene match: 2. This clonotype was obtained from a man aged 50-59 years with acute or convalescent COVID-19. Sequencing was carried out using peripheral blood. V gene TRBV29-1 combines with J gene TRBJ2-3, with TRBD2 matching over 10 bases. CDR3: CSVVTSGGTDTQYF. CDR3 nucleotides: TGCAGCGTTGTCACTAGCGGGGGCACAGATACGCAGTATTTT.